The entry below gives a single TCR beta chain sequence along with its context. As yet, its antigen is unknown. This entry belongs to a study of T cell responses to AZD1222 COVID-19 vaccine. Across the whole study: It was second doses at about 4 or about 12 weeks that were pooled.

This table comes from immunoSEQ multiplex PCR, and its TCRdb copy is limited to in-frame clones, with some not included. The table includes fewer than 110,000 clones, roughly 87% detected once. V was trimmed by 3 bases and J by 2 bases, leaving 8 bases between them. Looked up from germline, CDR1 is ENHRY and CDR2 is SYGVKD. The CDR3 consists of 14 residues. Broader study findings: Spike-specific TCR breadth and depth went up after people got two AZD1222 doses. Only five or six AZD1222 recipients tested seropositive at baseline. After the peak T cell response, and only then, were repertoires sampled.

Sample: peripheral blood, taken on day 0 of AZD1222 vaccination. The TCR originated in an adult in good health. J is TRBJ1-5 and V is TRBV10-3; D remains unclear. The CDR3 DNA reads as TGTGCCATCAGTGATTCCCCTGGCAATCAGCCCCAGCATTTT. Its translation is CAISDSPGNQPQHF.